One and the same sample provided the 14 T cell receptor beta chains below, sequenced in a study of neurological immune-mediated disorders. TCRdb passed the 5' RACE reads through MiXCR, listing each CDR3 protein once. The data hold 45,000 to 65,000 distinct CDR3 sequences, with roughly 4.6% observed a single time. Material: PBMCs. Receptors were obtained from a man between 50 and 59 years old with multiple sclerosis.

This clonotype was found many times. This chain links TRBV27 with TRBJ1-1, with D hard to call. This CDR3 has 14 residues. V was pared by 3 bases and J by 1 base, with 9 bases between. Germline values: CDR1 MNHEY, CDR2 SMNVEV (reference sequence). DNA for the CDR3: TGTGCCAGCAGTTTTAGAATGACGAACACTGAAGCTTTCTTT. It is translated as CASSFRMTNTEAFF.

This clonotype was seen at least ten times. This sequence joins TRBV29-1 and TRBJ2-7; tentative D call: TRBD2 (6 bases). Germline V gene sequence: CDR1 SQVTM, CDR2 ANQGSEA. CDR3 length: 10 residues. The V gene lost 3 bases and the J gene lost 6 bases, with 6 bases spanning the gap. CDR3 residues: CSVEEGEQYF. The DNA of the CDR3 is TGCAGCGTTGAGGAGGGCGAGCAGTACTTC.

The table lists this clonotype with many counts. The chain couples TRBV6-5 to TRBJ1-6; D unclear. The CDR3 has 14 amino acids. Trimming removed 2 bases at V and 7 bases at J, with 9 bases between. CDR1 and CDR2 (germline): MNHEY, SVGAGI. The CDR3 spells CASSYTTANSPLHF. The CDR3 DNA follows: TGTGCCAGCAGTTACACCACAGCGAATTCACCCCTCCACTTT.

The chain recombines TRBV20-1 with TRBJ2-7; possible D gene TRBD2, 6 bases. Germline V gene lookup returns CDR1 DFQATT and CDR2 SNEGSKA (reference sequence). Trimming took 3 bases from V and 2 from J, leaving 20 bases between them. This CDR3 has 16 amino acids. CDR3: CSASFIPGRRTYEQYF. As DNA, the CDR3 is TGCAGTGCTAGTTTTATCCCCGGGAGACGAACCTACGAGCAGTACTTC.

Regarding this clonotype: The junction differs from germline at one of its ends, possibly a read error. CDR3 sequence: CASSLTGTGNQPQNF. CDR3 DNA: TGCGCCAGCAGTTTGACAGGGACGGGCAATCAGCCCCAGAATTTT. The chain employs TRBV5-1 and TRBJ1-5; 7 bases fit TRBD1. The CDR3 contains 15 residues. From germline, CDR1 is SGHRS and CDR2 YFSETQ.

This clonotype was found many times. The gene calls are TRBV27 and TRBJ2-1; D call uncertain. V lost 6 bases and J lost 8, with 11 bases in between. The CDR3 contains 12 residues. CDR1 MNHEY and CDR2 SMNVEV come from the germline V gene (reference sequence). CDR3 nucleotides: TGTGCCAGCAGCCCCCCGGGTTATGAGCAGTTCTTC. This translates into CASSPPGYEQFF.

This clonotype turned up a few times. The CDR3 protein is CASSLFYNGELFF. The CDR3 DNA sequence: TGTGCCAGCAGTTTGTTCTATAACGGGGAGCTGTTTTTT. The chain links TRBV28 to TRBJ2-2; the D is unclear. The CDR3 length is 13 residues. V lost 3 bases, J lost 7 bases, and 9 bases lay in between. Germline CDR1 and CDR2: MDHEN and SYDVKM.

This clonotype occurred many times. The chain has TRBV5-1 and TRBJ1-1, with D unresolved. The ends were cut back, 0 bases at V and 4 bases at J, with 1 base in the middle. The CDR3 is made up of 11 amino acids. Per germline, CDR1 SGHRS and CDR2 YFSETQ. The CDR3 reads CASSLGTEAFF. In DNA, the CDR3 is TGCGCCAGCAGCTTGGGCACTGAAGCTTTCTTT.

This clonotype was recorded many times. The V and J genes are TRBV12-3 or TRBV12-4 and TRBJ2-7; 9 bases line up with TRBD2. V dropped 5 bases and J dropped 10; count of bases not matched to a gene: 9. The CDR3 loop spans 13 amino acids. The chain's CDR3 is CASSRAGGPPQYF. CDR3 sequence (DNA): TGTGCCAGCAGTCGAGCGGGAGGCCCTCCCCAGTACTTC.

V and J are TRBV20-1 and TRBJ2-3; D gene ambiguous. In germline, CDR1 is DFQATT, CDR2 SNEGSKA (reference sequence). The CDR3 has 12 residues. The V gene lost 6 bases and the J gene lost 4 bases, with 11 bases spanning the gap. CDR3 in DNA: TGCAGTGCCGATACTGAATCAGATACGCAGTATTTT. It specifies CSADTESDTQYF.

The sample holds many counts of this clonotype. The chain uses TRBV5-1 and TRBJ2-1; TRBD2 matches 8 bases. Germline V gene data show CDR1 as SGHRS and CDR2 as YFSETQ. This CDR3 has 16 amino acids. J lost 4 bases, V lost 0 bases, and 6 bases had no gene match. The CDR3 here is CASSLGSSGGYNEQFF. The CDR3 coding sequence is TGCGCCAGCAGCTTGGGGTCTTCGGGAGGGTACAATGAGCAGTTCTTC.

This clonotype was seen repeatedly, ten times or more. This chain joins TRBV12-3 or TRBV12-4 and TRBJ1-3, with 7 bases fitting TRBD1. This CDR3 spans 12 amino acids. V lost 8 bases and J lost 2; bases outside the gene matches: 0. Written as DNA, the CDR3 is TGTGCCAGCGACAGGGCTGGAAACACCATATATTTT. Amino acids: CASDRAGNTIYF.

This clonotype appeared many times. The rearrangement joins TRBV20-1 to TRBJ2-1, with 7 positions matching TRBD2. The CDR3 spans 14 residues. CDR1 is DFQATT and CDR2 is SNEGSKA in the germline V gene (reference sequence). Unmatched junction bases numbered 9, after V lost 5 bases and J lost 5 bases. The CDR3 DNA reads as TGCAGTGCTTATACCGGGACTAACAACAATGAGCAGTTCTTC. Its protein product is CSAYTGTNNNEQFF.

This clonotype has a count of ten or more. The J gene is TRBJ1-5, the V gene TRBV20-1; no clear D gene. The CDR3 is 13 amino acids. The V end was cut by 4 bases, the J end by 0 bases, with 7 bases between. Per germline, CDR1 DFQATT and CDR2 SNEGSKA (reference sequence). CDR3 sequence reads: CSATSHSNQPQHF. DNA for the CDR3: TGCAGTGCTACCTCACATAGCAATCAGCCCCAGCATTTT.